The 24 T cell receptor beta chains reported below all come from one sample, sequenced in a study of T cell clonotyping in hematopoietic cell transplantation. Method: immunoSEQ multiplex PCR; TCRdb's copy keeps in-frame clones and lacks some. This sample has some 7,400 clones, with 87% found just once. Sequenced here: PBMCs, sampled 100 days after allogeneic stem cell transplant. Receptors originate from a male patient aged 50 to 59 who had an allogeneic stem cell transplant from a related donor, so the T cells may come from the graft donor. Some clones in this sample may be carry-over from other donors' samples.

The J gene is TRBJ2-3, the V gene TRBV21-1. TRBV21-1 is flagged as a pseudogene. There are 21 residues in the CDR3. The CDR3 spells CASSMRIACKIRTVMQDTQYF. In DNA, the CDR3 is TGTGCCAGCAGCATGCGTATAGCATGCAAGATACGTACAGTCATGCAAGATACGCAGTATTTT.

The chain uses TRBV5-4 and TRBJ2-5; 7 nucleotides align to TRBD2. The CDR3 spans 20 residues. Germline CDR1 and CDR2: SGHNT and YYREEE (reference sequence). J was trimmed by 5 bases and V by 2 bases; bases with no gene match: 24. The CDR3 loop reads CASSLWAPRDSPPGGETQYF. DNA of the CDR3: TGTGCCAGCAGCTTATGGGCCCCAAGGGACTCCCCCCCCGGGGGGGAGACCCAGTACTTC.

V gene TRBV29-1 combines with J gene TRBJ1-5; D is unclear. CDR1 and CDR2 from the germline V gene are SQVTM and ANQGSEA. V lost 3 bases to trimming and J lost 7 bases, with 13 bases between them. The CDR3 runs to 13 residues. This CDR3 reads CSVEVGSGQPQHF. DNA for the CDR3: TGCAGCGTTGAGGTCGGCAGCGGACAGCCCCAGCATTTT.

The V gene is TRBV7-2, the J gene TRBJ1-5, with unresolved D. This CDR3 comprises 13 residues. Trimming removed 4 bases from V and 6 bases from J, with 10 bases in between. In germline, CDR1 is SGHTA, CDR2 FQGNSA. CDR3 DNA: TGTGCCAGCAGCTCCGGGCGTTTTCAGCCCCAGCATTTT. It yields the protein CASSSGRFQPQHF.

The chain recombines TRBV29-1 with TRBJ2-6, with TRBD1 identical over 9 bases. The V segment lost 4 bases and the J segment 4 bases; nucleotides outside the gene matches: 8. Germline V gene data show CDR1 as SQVTM and CDR2 as ANQGSEA. The CDR3 sequence is 16 residues long. CDR3 sequence: CSVVGTGLNGANVLTF. CDR3 sequence (DNA): TGCAGCGTTGTTGGGACAGGGCTAAACGGGGCCAACGTCCTGACTTTC.

In regard to this clone: The same CDR3 can be traced to other DNA sequences in this sample. The chain carries TRBV25-1 and TRBJ2-5; D assignment may be TRBD1 or TRBD2 (5 bases each). Germline V gives CDR1 MGHDK, CDR2 SYGVNS. The CDR3 contains 14 residues. The V and J ends lost 2 bases and 0 bases respectively, with 7 bases between them. The CDR3 sequence is CASSERGHQETQYF. The CDR3 DNA follows: TGTGCCAGCAGTGAAAGGGGACACCAAGAGACCCAGTACTTC.

The CDR3 coding sequence is TGTGCCAGGACGAGCACAGATACGCAGTATTTT. Residues: CARTSTDTQYF. This sequence joins TRBV27 and TRBJ2-3, with D hard to call. The V gene lost 9 bases and the J gene lost 0 bases, with 4 bases spanning the gap. The germline V gene encodes CDR1 MNHEY and CDR2 SMNVEV (reference sequence). The CDR3 has 11 residues.

The gene calls are TRBV29-1 and TRBJ1-2, with D possibly matching TRBD1 (6 bases). Trimming took off 7 bases at V and 3 bases at J, with 9 bases between the two ends. Germline loops: CDR1 SQVTM, CDR2 ANQGSEA. The CDR3 is 11 residues long. The CDR3: CSATGYYGYTF. For the CDR3, the DNA is TGCAGCGCCACAGGGTACTATGGCTACACCTTC.

This clone was picked up a small number of times. The CDR3 reads CASSLAGNSPLHF. The CDR3 DNA follows: TGCGCCAGCAGCTTGGCTGGCAATTCACCCCTCCACTTT. This chain links TRBV5-1 with TRBJ1-6; D ambiguous. Germline V lookup: CDR1 SGHRS, CDR2 YFSETQ. V lost 0 bases to trimming and J lost 7 bases, with 5 bases between them. The CDR3 spans 13 residues. The variable domain in full, completed from reference TRBV5-1 and TRBJ1-6, reads KAGVTQTPRYLIKTRGQQVTLSCSPISGHRSVSWYQQTPGQGLQFLFEYFSETQRNKGNFPGRFSGRQFSNSRSEMNVSTLELGDSALYLCASSLAGNSPLHFGNGTRLTVT.

The chain is built from TRBV28 and TRBJ1-5, with D tentatively TRBD1 (5 bases). Trimming left V 8 bases short and J 1 base short, with 9 bases between. Per germline, CDR1 MDHEN and CDR2 SYDVKM. The CDR3 has 13 amino acids. The CDR3 sequence: CASDSRSNQPQHF. The DNA for the CDR3 is TGTGCCAGCGACAGTAGGAGCAATCAGCCCCAGCATTTT.

The chain carries TRBV2 and TRBJ2-7, with D possibly being TRBD1 (5 bases). CDR3 length: 14 amino acids. The germline gives CDR1 SNHLY, CDR2 FYNNEI. V dropped 4 bases and J dropped 3 bases, with 13 bases sitting between them. The CDR3 coding sequence is TGTGCCAGCAGTGTAAGCAGGGCAGACTACGAGCAGTACTTC. Its translation: CASSVSRADYEQYF. The full variable domain, in which reference TRBV2 and TRBJ2-7 provide the parts outside the CDR3, is EPEVTQTPSHQVTQMGQEVILRCVPISNHLYFYWYRQILGQKVEFLVSFYNNEISEKSEIFDDQFSVERPDGSNFTLKIRSTKLEDSAMYFCASSVSRADYEQYFGPGTRLTVT.

The rearrangement uses TRBV29-1 and TRBJ1-2; D is unclear. Germline CDR1 reads SQVTM; CDR2 reads ANQGSEA. The CDR3 is 11 amino acids. Trimming removed 5 bases from V and 8 bases from J, with 12 bases in between. CDR3 in DNA: TGCAGCGTTCTCGTCGTGCGGGGCTACACCTTC. Translation gives CSVLVVRGYTF. The full variable domain, in which reference TRBV29-1 and TRBJ1-2 provide the parts outside the CDR3, is SAVISQKPSRDICQRGTSLTIQCQVDSQVTMMFWYRQQPGQSLTLIATANQGSEATYESGFVIDKFPISRPNLTFSTLTVSNMSPEDSSIYLCSVLVVRGYTFGSGTRLTVV.

The chain combines TRBV19 with TRBJ1-1; no reliable D call. The CDR3 extends over 14 amino acids. Germline lookup yields CDR1 LNHDA and CDR2 SQIVND (reference sequence). V lost 5 bases and J lost 3, with 13 bases in between. The CDR3 loop is CASSPRVWDTEAFF. CDR3 DNA: TGTGCCAGTAGTCCTCGGGTGTGGGACACTGAAGCTTTCTTT.

The chain joins TRBV30 to TRBJ1-1, with unresolved D. The CDR3 covers 11 residues. Per germline, CDR1 GTSNPN and CDR2 SVGIG (reference sequence). The V gene lost 1 base and the J gene lost 8 bases, with 8 bases spanning the gap. For the CDR3, the DNA is TGTGCCTGGAGTGCCCAGCTGGAAGCTTTCTTT. It specifies CAWSAQLEAFF.

This sequence joins TRBV30 and TRBJ2-3; 7 positions match TRBD2. The germline V gene encodes CDR1 GTSNPN and CDR2 SVGIG (reference sequence). This CDR3 has 16 residues. V lost 0 bases to trimming and J lost 1 base; unmatched junction nucleotides: 7. CDR3 sequence reads: CAWSVKASGRTDTQYF. CDR3 nucleotides: TGTGCCTGGAGTGTAAAGGCTAGCGGCCGCACAGATACGCAGTATTTT.

This chain uses TRBV19 with TRBJ1-2, with no clear D. This CDR3 has 16 residues. Germline V gene lookup returns CDR1 LNHDA and CDR2 SQIVND (reference sequence). The V end lost 6 bases, the J end lost 8 bases, and 25 bases lay between the germline ends. The CDR3 coding sequence is TGTGCCAGTAGGCCATCAGGAAGGAATCTGGCGAAAGGCTACACCTTC. Its translation: CASRPSGRNLAKGYTF.

This clone has a single count. The chain links TRBV5-4 to TRBJ2-7; TRBD2 matches at 7 bases. The CDR3 is 14 amino acids. CDR1 and CDR2 from the germline V gene are SGHNT and YYREEE (reference sequence). J gave up 4 bases and V 4 bases, and 8 bases lay outside the gene matches. CDR3 in amino acids: CASSPAAGKYEQYF. The DNA for the CDR3 is TGTGCCAGCAGCCCCGCAGCGGGGAAATACGAGCAGTACTTC.

This clone was counted once. V is TRBV2 and J is TRBJ2-2; 7 bases line up with TRBD1. This CDR3 spans 12 amino acids. The germline V gene has CDR1 SNHLY and CDR2 FYNNEI. Losses at the gene ends were 10 bases for V and 7 bases for J; bases not matched to a gene: 6. In nucleotides, the CDR3 is TGTGCCAAGACAGGGTCAGACGGGGAGCTGTTTTTT. Its protein product is CAKTGSDGELFF.

V usage is TRBV4-1 and J usage is TRBJ2-5, with 10 bases that match TRBD2. The DNA matches TRBJ2-7 better at its end, which makes the J call doubtful. The CDR3 runs to 17 residues. Looked up from germline, CDR1 is MGHRA and CDR2 is YSYEKL. Written as DNA, the CDR3 is TGCGCCAGCAGCCAAGAAATTAGGACTAGCGGTGTTTACGAGCAGTACTTC. Protein sequence: CASSQEIRTSGVYEQYF.

The gene calls are TRBV7-3 and TRBJ1-4; D unclear. The CDR3 runs to 14 residues. The V and J ends lost 2 bases and 8 bases respectively, with 12 bases between them. Germline V gene sequence: CDR1 SGHTA, CDR2 FQGTGA. CDR3 nucleotide sequence: TGTGCCAGCAGCTTACAAAAGGGTAGGGAAAAACTGTTTTTT. Amino acid sequence: CASSLQKGREKLFF.

This clone was counted a single time. The chain recombines TRBV5-8 with TRBJ1-2; D perhaps matches TRBD1 (5 bases). The CDR3 is made up of 13 amino acids. Germline CDR1 SGHTS, CDR2 YDEGEE. With 4 bases removed from V and 5 bases from J, the gap between germline ends came to 12 bases. The CDR3 coding sequence is TGTGCCAGCAGCCCTGAGGGGATTTATGGCTACACCTTC. It yields the protein CASSPEGIYGYTF.

V is TRBV7-8 and J is TRBJ1-2; 8 nucleotides agree with TRBD1. Trimming at V came to 3 bases and at J to 3 bases, leaving 3 bases not matched to a gene. The CDR3 has 14 residues. Germline-derived CDR1 and CDR2 are SGHVS and FQNEAQ. The chain's CDR3 is CASSLTGDDYGYTF. DNA of the CDR3: TGTGCCAGCAGCTTGACAGGGGACGACTATGGCTACACCTTC.

The chain has TRBV9 and TRBJ2-3, with 7 bases fitting TRBD2. Germline loops: CDR1 SGDLS, CDR2 YYNGEE. V lost 2 bases, J lost 0 bases, and 9 bases stayed unmatched. The CDR3 totals 17 residues. The CDR3 DNA follows: TGTGCCAGCAGCGTGTGGGGCCTAGCGGAAAGCACAGATACGCAGTATTTT. It codes for CASSVWGLAESTDTQYF. The variable domain in full, completed from reference TRBV9 and TRBJ2-3, reads DSGVTQTPKHLITATGQRVTLRCSPRSGDLSVYWYQQSLDQGLQFLIQYYNGEERAKGNILERFSAQQFPDLHSELNLSSLELGDSALYFCASSVWGLAESTDTQYFGPGTRLTVL.

This clone turned up a few times. This chain connects TRBV30 to TRBJ2-3; 11 nucleotides align to TRBD2. The V segment lost 4 bases and the J segment 6 bases; nucleotides outside the gene matches: 3. The CDR3 extends over 13 amino acids. CDR1 and CDR2 from the germline V gene are GTSNPN and SVGIG (reference sequence). The CDR3 region is CAWTSGGRDTQYF. DNA for the CDR3: TGTGCCTGGACTAGCGGGGGGAGGGATACGCAGTATTTT.